This entry describes one T cell receptor (beta chain). Its antigen is unknown. Blood genomic DNA input for TRB amplification was 250-500 ng. The sample is drawn from a study of T and B cells in COVID-19 patients. Study background: COVID-19 patients gave peripheral blood either during active infection or after recovery. In the active-infection cohort, nine tenths of the roughly 20 patients had comorbidities linked to unfavorable COVID-19 outcome. Study findings and constraints: Patients with COVID-19 reportedly showed strongly skewed T cell receptor beta variable and joining gene usage.

TRB rearrangements were amplified by multiplex PCR with BIOMED2 TRB-A/B primers. MiXCR, run by TCRdb on the multiplex PCR reads, gives a single entry per CDR3 protein. This table has around 11,000 distinct CDR3 sequences, 30% to 35% appearing once. The length of the CDR3 is 16 residues. The germline V gene has CDR1 PRHDT and CDR2 FYEKMQ (reference sequence). V lost 4 bases to trimming and J lost 1 base; unmatched junction nucleotides: 7. The receptor was derived from a human donor with active COVID-19. The V call is TRBV13, the J call TRBJ2-7; 10 bases line up with TRBD1. The sample was blood. The CDR3 sequence: CASSSQRTGGSYEQYF. The CDR3 coding sequence is TGTGCCAGCAGCTCCCAACGGACAGGGGGATCCTACGAGCAGTACTTC.